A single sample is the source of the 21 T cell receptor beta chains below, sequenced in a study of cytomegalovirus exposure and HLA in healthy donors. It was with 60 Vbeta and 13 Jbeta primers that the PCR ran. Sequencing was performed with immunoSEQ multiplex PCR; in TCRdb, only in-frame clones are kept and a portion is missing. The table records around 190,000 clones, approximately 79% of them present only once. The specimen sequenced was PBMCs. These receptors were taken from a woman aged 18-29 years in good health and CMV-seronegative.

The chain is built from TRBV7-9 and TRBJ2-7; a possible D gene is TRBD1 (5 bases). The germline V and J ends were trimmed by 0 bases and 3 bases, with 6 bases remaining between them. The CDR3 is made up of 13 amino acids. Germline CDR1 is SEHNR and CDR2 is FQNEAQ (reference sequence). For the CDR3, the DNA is TGTGCCAGCAGCTTAGCAGGGGTCTACGAGCAGTACTTC. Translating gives CASSLAGVYEQYF.

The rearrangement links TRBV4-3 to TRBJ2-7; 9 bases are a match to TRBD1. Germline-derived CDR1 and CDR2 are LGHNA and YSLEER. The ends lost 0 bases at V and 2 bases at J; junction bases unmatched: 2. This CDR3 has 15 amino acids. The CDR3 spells CASSQEGDRAYEQYF. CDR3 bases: TGCGCCAGCAGCCAAGAGGGGGACAGGGCCTACGAGCAGTACTTC.

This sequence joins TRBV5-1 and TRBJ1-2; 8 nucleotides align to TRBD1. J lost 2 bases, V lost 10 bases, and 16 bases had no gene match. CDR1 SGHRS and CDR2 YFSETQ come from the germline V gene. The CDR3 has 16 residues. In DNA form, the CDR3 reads TGCGCCCCTAAACAGGCAGGGGGCCAGAGAAACTATGGCTACACCTTC. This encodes CAPKQAGGQRNYGYTF.

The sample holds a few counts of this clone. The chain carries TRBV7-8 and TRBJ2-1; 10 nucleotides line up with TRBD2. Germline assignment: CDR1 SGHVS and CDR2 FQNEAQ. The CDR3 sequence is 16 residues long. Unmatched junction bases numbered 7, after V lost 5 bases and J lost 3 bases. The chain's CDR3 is CASSVLAGNHYNEQFF. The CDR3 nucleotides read TGTGCCAGCAGCGTACTAGCGGGGAACCACTACAATGAGCAGTTCTTC.

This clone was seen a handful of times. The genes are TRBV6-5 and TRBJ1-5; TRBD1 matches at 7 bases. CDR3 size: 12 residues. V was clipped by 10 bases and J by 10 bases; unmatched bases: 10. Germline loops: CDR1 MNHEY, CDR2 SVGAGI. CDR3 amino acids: CATGITGAPQHF. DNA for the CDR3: TGTGCCACAGGGATTACAGGGGCACCCCAGCATTTT.

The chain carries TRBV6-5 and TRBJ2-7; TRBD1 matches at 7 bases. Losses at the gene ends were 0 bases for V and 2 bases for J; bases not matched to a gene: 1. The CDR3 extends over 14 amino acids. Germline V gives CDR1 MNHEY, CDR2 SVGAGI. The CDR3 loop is CASSYSRGPYEQYF. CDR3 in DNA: TGTGCCAGCAGTTACTCGAGGGGGCCCTACGAGCAGTACTTC.

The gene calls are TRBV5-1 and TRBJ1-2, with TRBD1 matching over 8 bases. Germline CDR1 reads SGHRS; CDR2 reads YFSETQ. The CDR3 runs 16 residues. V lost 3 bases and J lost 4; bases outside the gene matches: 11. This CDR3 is CASSSTSGQGSYGYTF. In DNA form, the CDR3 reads TGCGCCAGCAGCTCTACCTCTGGACAGGGCAGCTATGGCTACACCTTC. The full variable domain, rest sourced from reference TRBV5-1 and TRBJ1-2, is KAGVTQTPRYLIKTRGQQVTLSCSPISGHRSVSWYQQTPGQGLQFLFEYFSETQRNKGNFPGRFSGRQFSNSRSEMNVSTLELGDSALYLCASSSTSGQGSYGYTFGSGTRLTVV.

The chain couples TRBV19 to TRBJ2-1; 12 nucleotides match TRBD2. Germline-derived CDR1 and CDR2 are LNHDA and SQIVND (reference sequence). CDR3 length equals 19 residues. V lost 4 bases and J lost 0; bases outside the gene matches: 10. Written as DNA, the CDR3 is TGTGCCAGTAGTACCATGCTAGCGGGAGGGCCTAGCTCCTACAATGAGCAGTTCTTC. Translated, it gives CASSTMLAGGPSSYNEQFF.

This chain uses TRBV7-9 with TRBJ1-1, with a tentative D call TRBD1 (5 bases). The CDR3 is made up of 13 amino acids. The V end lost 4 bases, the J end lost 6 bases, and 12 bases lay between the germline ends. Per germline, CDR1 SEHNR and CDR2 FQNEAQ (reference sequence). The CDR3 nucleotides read TGTGCCAGCAGCTCCCTGGGGGACTCTGAAGCTTTCTTT. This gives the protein CASSSLGDSEAFF.

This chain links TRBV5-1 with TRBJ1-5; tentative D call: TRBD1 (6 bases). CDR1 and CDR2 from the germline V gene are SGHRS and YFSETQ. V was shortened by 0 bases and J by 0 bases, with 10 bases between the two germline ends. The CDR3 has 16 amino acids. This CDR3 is CASSLGGHYSNQPQHF. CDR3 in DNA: TGCGCCAGCAGCTTGGGGGGACATTATAGCAATCAGCCCCAGCATTTT.

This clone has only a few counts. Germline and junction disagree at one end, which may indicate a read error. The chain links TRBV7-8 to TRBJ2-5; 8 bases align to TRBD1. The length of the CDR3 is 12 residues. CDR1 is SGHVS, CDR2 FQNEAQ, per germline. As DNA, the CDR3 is TGTGCCAGCAGTCCCGTTAGGGGACAGGAAAACTTC. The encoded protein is CASSPVRGQENF.

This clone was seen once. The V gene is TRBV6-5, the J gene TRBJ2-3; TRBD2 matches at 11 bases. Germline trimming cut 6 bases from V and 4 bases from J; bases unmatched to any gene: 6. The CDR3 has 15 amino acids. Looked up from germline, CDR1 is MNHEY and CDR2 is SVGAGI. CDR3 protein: CASSPTSGSSDTQYF. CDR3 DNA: TGTGCCAGCAGCCCCACTAGCGGGAGCTCAGATACGCAGTATTTT.

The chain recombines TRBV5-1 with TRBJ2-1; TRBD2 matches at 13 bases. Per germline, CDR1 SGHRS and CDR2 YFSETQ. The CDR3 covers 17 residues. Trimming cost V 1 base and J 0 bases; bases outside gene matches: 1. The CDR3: CASSLTSGGDSYNEQFF. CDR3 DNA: TGCGCCAGCAGCTTGACTAGCGGGGGGGACTCCTACAATGAGCAGTTCTTC. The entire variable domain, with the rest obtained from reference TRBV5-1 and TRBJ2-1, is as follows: KAGVTQTPRYLIKTRGQQVTLSCSPISGHRSVSWYQQTPGQGLQFLFEYFSETQRNKGNFPGRFSGRQFSNSRSEMNVSTLELGDSALYLCASSLTSGGDSYNEQFFGPGTRLTVL.

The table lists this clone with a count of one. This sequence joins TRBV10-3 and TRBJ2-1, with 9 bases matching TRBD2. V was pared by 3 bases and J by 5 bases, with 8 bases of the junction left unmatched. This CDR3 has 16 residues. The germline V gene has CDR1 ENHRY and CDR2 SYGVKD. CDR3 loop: CAISDPGTSSDNEQFF. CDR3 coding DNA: TGTGCCATCAGTGATCCCGGGACTAGCAGTGACAATGAGCAGTTCTTC.

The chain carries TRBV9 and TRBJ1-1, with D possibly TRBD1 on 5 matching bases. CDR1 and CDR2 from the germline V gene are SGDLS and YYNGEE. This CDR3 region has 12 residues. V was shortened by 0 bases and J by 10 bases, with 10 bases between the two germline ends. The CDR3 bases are TGTGCCAGCAGCGTAGATGGGGCAGGAGCTTTCTTT. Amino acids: CASSVDGAGAFF.

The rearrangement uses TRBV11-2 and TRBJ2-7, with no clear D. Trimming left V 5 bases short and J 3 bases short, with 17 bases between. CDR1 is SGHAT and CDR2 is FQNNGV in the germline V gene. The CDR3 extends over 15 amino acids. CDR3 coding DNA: TGTGCCAGCAGCGAAGATTTAGCCCAGAACTACGAGCAGTACTTC. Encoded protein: CASSEDLAQNYEQYF.

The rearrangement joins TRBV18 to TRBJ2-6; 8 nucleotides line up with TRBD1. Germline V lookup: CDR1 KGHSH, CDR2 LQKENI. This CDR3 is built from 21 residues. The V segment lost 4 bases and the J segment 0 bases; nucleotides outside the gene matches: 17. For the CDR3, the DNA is TGTGCCAGCTCACGTACTCGCGTTGGACAGGGCTTTAACTCTGGGGCCAACGTCCTGACTTTC. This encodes CASSRTRVGQGFNSGANVLTF.

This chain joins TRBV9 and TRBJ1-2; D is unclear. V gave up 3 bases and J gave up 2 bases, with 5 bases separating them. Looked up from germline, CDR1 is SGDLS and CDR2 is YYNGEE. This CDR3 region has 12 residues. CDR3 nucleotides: TGTGCCAGCAGCGCCAGGAACTATGGCTACACCTTC. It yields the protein CASSARNYGYTF.

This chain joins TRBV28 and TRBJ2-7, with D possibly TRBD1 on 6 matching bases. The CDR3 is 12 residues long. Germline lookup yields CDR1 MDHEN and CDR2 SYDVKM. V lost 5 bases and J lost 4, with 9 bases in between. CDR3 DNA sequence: TGTGCCAGCAGTCGACAGGAATACGAGCAGTACTTC. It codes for CASSRQEYEQYF.

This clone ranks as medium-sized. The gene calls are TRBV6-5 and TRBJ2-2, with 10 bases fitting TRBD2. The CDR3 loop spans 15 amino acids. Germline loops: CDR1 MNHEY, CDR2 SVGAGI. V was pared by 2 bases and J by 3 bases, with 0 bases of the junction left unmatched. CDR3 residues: CASSYGTSDTGELFF. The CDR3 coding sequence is TGTGCCAGCAGTTACGGGACTAGCGACACCGGGGAGCTGTTTTTT.

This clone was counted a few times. The CDR3 region is CASSPRQKLNTEAFF. The CDR3 region has the DNA TGTGCCAGCAGCCCTAGACAGAAATTGAACACTGAAGCTTTCTTT. The genes are TRBV13 and TRBJ1-1, with a weak D call TRBD1 (5 bases). Deletions cut 5 bases from V and 0 bases from J, with 13 bases between. CDR3 length: 15 amino acids. Germline-derived CDR1 and CDR2 are PRHDT and FYEKMQ (reference sequence).